This T cell receptor (beta chain) emerged from a study of blood T cell repertoires in COVID-19 (dated by TCRdb to the early 2020s). Study-wide context: Samples covering the acute and convalescent phases of COVID-19 were provided by collaborators in the United States, Italy and Spain. A freely available public database, intended as a resource for researchers studying the immune response to SARS-CoV-2, is where the repertoires were released. Samples were obtained from the ongoing ImmuneRACE study (first 160 participants) and from some 1,200 subjects provided by 6 global collaborators. Where available, HLA class I and class II types were obtained from metadata supplied by the sample provider rather than from assay-based typing. The dataset comprised deeply sampled blood TCRbeta repertoires from subjects exposed to, actively infected with, or recovered from COVID-19. The material from the prospective study consisted of cDNA or gDNA derived from T cells, B-cell-depleted T cells, or PBMCs. The sample metadata nearly always contained a de-identified subject ID, COVID-19 status, age in years and sex.

Participants in the prospective study were aged roughly 18 to 100 years, lived in some 24 United States geographic areas, and enrolled through a virtual design. To assign participants to cohorts, the prospective study relied on clinical history that participants themselves reported in a screening survey and a study questionnaire. Exposed participants had been in contact with someone with a PCR-confirmed or clinician-diagnosed COVID-19 case within 2 weeks of study entry. In the prospective study, whole blood, serum and a nasopharyngeal or oropharyngeal swab were collected from each participant by mobile phlebotomists. Additional blood draws and questionnaires over an approximately 2-month period could optionally be provided by prospective study participants. Before DNA extraction, blood samples from the prospective study were shipped at room temperature or frozen. TCRbeta CDR3 regions were amplified from genomic DNA using the immunoSEQ Assay, a bias-controlled multiplex PCR. In the source study's methods: Nucleated cell counts per sample were estimated from amplification of reference gene primers within the assay. To quantify the absolute abundance of each unique TCRbeta CDR3 rearrangement, sequence reads were collapsed and filtered. For each sample, productive Simpson clonality was calculated by taking the square root of Simpson's diversity index across productive rearrangements. TCRdb took over this immuneACCESS table, retaining in-frame rearrangements with V and J assigned. Such tables are incomplete; in checked studies, under half of the missing clones stem from an unresolved V gene, and the remainder is unexplained. V, J and clone size are those of that table, while D and trimming were read from the DNA. The sample table contains 350,000 to 500,000 clones; only one count was recorded for roughly 84% of them. The ten biggest clones cover roughly 1.4% of the sample.

Note on this clone: The clone's antigen remains unknown. Qualities for individual bases were not recorded, and no much larger clone is one base off. This specimen includes other DNA sequences encoding the same CDR3.

CDR3 length: 15 amino acids, cysteine to phenylalanine. The entry retains the CDR3 DNA only, 45 bases that are in frame from base 1. CDR1 and CDR2 were assigned from the germline V gene as SGHRS and YFSETQ. V lost 0 bases and J lost 0 bases; the stretch between them is 7 bases long. Results the study describes overall, beyond this receptor: The amount of clinical and demographic metadata varied by source and participant and was provided uncurated.

The chain is assembled from TRBV5-1 and TRBJ1-3; D gene: possibly TRBD1, on 6 matching bases. The clonotype originates from a woman in her late teens or twenties who had been exposed to COVID-19. The sample comprised PBMCs or T cells enriched from blood (not recorded which). CDR3 loop: CASSLDRVSGNTIYF. DNA sequence: TGCGCCAGCAGCTTGGACAGGGTCTCTGGAAACACCATATATTTT.